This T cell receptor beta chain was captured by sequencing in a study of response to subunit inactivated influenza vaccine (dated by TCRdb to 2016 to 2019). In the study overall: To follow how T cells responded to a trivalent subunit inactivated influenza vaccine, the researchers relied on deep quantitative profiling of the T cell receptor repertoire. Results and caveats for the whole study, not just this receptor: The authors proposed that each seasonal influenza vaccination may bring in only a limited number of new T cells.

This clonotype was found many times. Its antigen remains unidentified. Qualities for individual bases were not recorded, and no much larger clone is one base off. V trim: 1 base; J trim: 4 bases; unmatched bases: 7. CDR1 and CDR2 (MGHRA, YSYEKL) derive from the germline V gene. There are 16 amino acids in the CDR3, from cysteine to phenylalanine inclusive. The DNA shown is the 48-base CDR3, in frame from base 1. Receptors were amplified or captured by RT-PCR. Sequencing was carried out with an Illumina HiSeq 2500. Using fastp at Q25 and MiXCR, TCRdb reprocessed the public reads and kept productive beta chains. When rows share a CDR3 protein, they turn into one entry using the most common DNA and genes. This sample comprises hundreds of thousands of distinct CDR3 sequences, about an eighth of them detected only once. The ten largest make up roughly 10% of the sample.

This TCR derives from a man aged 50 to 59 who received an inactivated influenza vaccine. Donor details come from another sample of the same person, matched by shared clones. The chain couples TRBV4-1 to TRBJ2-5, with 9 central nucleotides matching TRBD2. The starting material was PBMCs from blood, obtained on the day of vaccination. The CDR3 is CASSQGSGGLGETQYF. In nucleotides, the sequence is TGCGCCAGCAGCCAAGGAAGCGGGGGGTTAGGAGAGACCCAGTACTTC.